This TCR beta chain was found in a study of identical twins. The CDR3 is 15 amino acids. Trimming removed 2 bases at V and 2 bases at J, with 11 bases between. Germline V gene data show CDR1 as SGHAT and CDR2 as FQNNGV. This clonotype was found many times. Through template switching, a universal primer site was introduced, and the cDNA contained unique molecular identifiers. TCRdb fed the 5' RACE reads into MiXCR, producing one record per CDR3 protein. The sample holds fewer than 350,000 distinct CDR3 sequences, about 8.3% seen once. This sample was also put to use in a study of yellow fever vaccine responses in identical twins.

The clonotype originates from a woman younger than 35 in good health. The rearrangement links TRBV11-2 to TRBJ2-3, with D unclear. Sequencing input: memory (CD45RO+) T cells sorted from blood. The CDR3 protein is CASSLLAADTDTQYF. The CDR3 DNA reads as TGTGCCAGCAGCTTATTGGCGGCAGACACAGATACGCAGTATTTT.